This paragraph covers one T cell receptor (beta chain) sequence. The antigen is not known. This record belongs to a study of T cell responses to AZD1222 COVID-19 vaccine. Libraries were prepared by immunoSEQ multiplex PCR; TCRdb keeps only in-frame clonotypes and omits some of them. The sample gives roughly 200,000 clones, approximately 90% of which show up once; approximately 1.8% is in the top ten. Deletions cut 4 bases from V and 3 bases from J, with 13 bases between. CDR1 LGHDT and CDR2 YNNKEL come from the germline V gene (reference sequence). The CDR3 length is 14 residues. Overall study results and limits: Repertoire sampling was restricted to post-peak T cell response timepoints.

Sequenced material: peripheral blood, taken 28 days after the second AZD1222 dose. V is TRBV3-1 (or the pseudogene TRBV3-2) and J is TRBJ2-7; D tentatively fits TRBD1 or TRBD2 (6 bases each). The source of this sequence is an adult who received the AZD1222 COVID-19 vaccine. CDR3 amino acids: CASSRGAGLYEQYF. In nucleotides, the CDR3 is TGTGCCAGCAGCCGGGGGGCTGGCCTCTACGAGCAGTACTTC.